This T cell receptor beta chain comes out of a study of CD4+ T cells in melanoma. This clone appeared a single time. Its antigen is undetermined. Some clones are missing from TCRdb's copy, which holds only in-frame ones; the method was immunoSEQ multiplex PCR. Of about 55,000 clones listed, roughly two thirds are singletons. Deletions cut 0 bases from V and 7 bases from J, with 7 bases between. CDR1 SGHVS and CDR2 FQNEAQ come from the germline V gene. This CDR3 comprises 13 residues. Study-level points and caveats: Reportedly, melanoma neoantigen-specific CD4+ T cells showed varied differentiation states.

The rearrangement links TRBV7-8 to TRBJ1-5; D not certain. The TCR comes from a human donor with melanoma. The sequenced sample consisted of tumor tissue. The CDR3, as DNA: TGTGCCAGCAGCTTAGCGCAGGCCCAGCCCCAGCATTTT. Amino acid sequence: CASSLAQAQPQHF. The whole variable domain, remainder taken from reference TRBV7-8 and TRBJ1-5, is GAGVSQSPRYKVAKRGQDVALRCDPISGHVSLFWYQQALGQGPEFLTYFQNEAQLDKSGLPSDRFFAERPEGSVSTLKIQRTQQEDSAVYLCASSLAQAQPQHFGDGTRLSIL.